What follows are 19 T cell receptor beta chains derived from one specimen sequenced in a study of CD8+CD57+ T cells in acquired aplastic anemia. Profiling of TCR beta VDJ combinations and CDR3 sequences used genomic DNA as template. In TCRdb, the reads were re-called with MiXCR into one record per CDR3 protein. The repertoire holds about 71,000 distinct CDR3 sequences, with around 50% as singletons. Sequenced input: sorted CD4+, CD8+, or CD8+CD57+ T cells (not recorded which) from PBMCs. Receptor source: a human donor in good health, serving as a control.

This clonotype was recorded at least ten times. The V gene is TRBV4-1, the J gene TRBJ2-7, with D possibly being TRBD1 (6 bases). The CDR3 spans 14 residues. Germline loops: CDR1 MGHRA, CDR2 YSYEKL. V lost 3 bases and J 0 bases, leaving 9 bases between the germline ends. The CDR3 DNA reads as TGCGCCAGCAGCCATCGGGACAACTCCTACGAGCAGTACTTC. It yields the protein CASSHRDNSYEQYF.

There are a few counts of this clonotype. The V call is TRBV9, the J call TRBJ2-6; D not certain. The ends were cut back, 7 bases at V and 0 bases at J, with 2 bases in the middle. Germline V lookup: CDR1 SGDLS, CDR2 YYNGEE. The CDR3 runs 12 residues. In DNA form, the CDR3 reads TGTGCCAGCGGCTCTGGGGCCAACGTCCTGACTTTC. It codes for CASGSGANVLTF. The whole variable domain, remainder taken from reference TRBV9 and TRBJ2-6, is DSGVTQTPKHLITATGQRVTLRCSPRSGDLSVYWYQQSLDQGLQFLIQYYNGEERAKGNILERFSAQQFPDLHSELNLSSLELGDSALYFCASGSGANVLTFGAGSRLTVL.

This clonotype was picked up one time. The chain joins TRBV2 to TRBJ2-7; 7 nucleotides line up with TRBD1. The junction had 4 bases not matched to a gene; V was cut back by 8 bases and J by 6 bases. This CDR3 has 11 residues. CDR1 SNHLY and CDR2 FYNNEI come from the germline V gene. Here the CDR3 reads CASLDRVEQYV. CDR3 nucleotides: TGTGCCAGCCTCGACAGGGTCGAGCAGTACGTC.

This clonotype showed up just once. The chain recombines TRBV15 with TRBJ1-1; D remains unclear. The CDR3 covers 12 residues. Trimming took 4 bases from V and 3 from J, leaving 6 bases between them. The germline V gene encodes CDR1 LNHNV and CDR2 YYDKDF (reference sequence). CDR3 in DNA: TGTGCCACCAGCATGGGGTACACTGAAGCTTTCTTT. Encoded protein: CATSMGYTEAFF.

This clonotype was seen many times. The chain uses TRBV9 and TRBJ2-3, with D perhaps TRBD1 or TRBD2 (5 bases each). Germline loops: CDR1 SGDLS, CDR2 YYNGEE. The CDR3 sequence is 16 residues long. With 0 bases removed from V and 0 bases from J, the gap between germline ends came to 11 bases. The CDR3 nucleotides read TGTGCCAGCAGCGTAGCGGGGCCTTCAAGCACAGATACGCAGTATTTT. It specifies CASSVAGPSSTDTQYF.

The CDR3 bases are TGTGCCAGCAGCCCCGAAATACCGGGACAGGGGGCGTATGGCTACACCTTC. Residues: CASSPEIPGQGAYGYTF. The chain carries TRBV5-6 and TRBJ1-2, with TRBD1 matching over 12 bases. The CDR3 is 17 amino acids. Germline lookup yields CDR1 SGHDT and CDR2 YYEEEE. Trimming cost V 4 bases and J 5 bases; bases outside gene matches: 12.

This clonotype came up once. The chain employs TRBV2 and TRBJ2-7; tentatively, D is TRBD1 (6 bases). The CDR3 has 12 residues. V shed 8 bases and J shed 4 bases, with 12 bases lying between them. From germline, CDR1 is SNHLY and CDR2 FYNNEI. The CDR3 DNA sequence: TGTGCCAGCGGGGGCTGGGGGTACGAGCAGTACTTC. It specifies CASGGWGYEQYF.

The V and J genes are TRBV4-3 and TRBJ1-6; 11 nucleotides line up with TRBD1. V trimming: 0 bases; J trimming: 13 bases; junction bases outside the gene matches: 5. This CDR3 spans 15 amino acids. Germline lookup yields CDR1 LGHNA and CDR2 YSLEER. CDR3 sequence (DNA): TGCGCCAGCAGCCAAGATCAGGGACAGGGGGGTCCCCTCCACTTT. Residues: CASSQDQGQGGPLHF.

This clonotype was detected only a few times. This chain uses TRBV19 with TRBJ1-2; D is ambiguous. Germline values: CDR1 LNHDA, CDR2 SQIVND (reference sequence). This CDR3 contains 16 residues. V lost 5 bases and J lost 5, with 21 bases in between. CDR3 coding DNA: TGTGCCAGTAGTCCTAGGACTCAAATCGACCCGTATGGCTACACCTTC. Its translation: CASSPRTQIDPYGYTF.

J is TRBJ2-7 and V is TRBV19; 8 bases fit TRBD1. The CDR3 runs 14 residues. The junction had 5 bases not matched to a gene; V was cut back by 5 bases and J by 2 bases. CDR1 is LNHDA and CDR2 is SQIVND in the germline V gene (reference sequence). The CDR3 is CASSRRQGTYEQYF. In DNA, the CDR3 is TGTGCCAGTAGTCGTCGACAGGGGACCTACGAGCAGTACTTC. The whole variable domain, filled in from reference TRBV19 and TRBJ2-7, reads DGGITQSPKYLFRKEGQNVTLSCEQNLNHDAMYWYRQDPGQGLRLIYYSQIVNDFQKGDIAEGYSVSREKKESFPLTVTSAQKNPTAFYLCASSRRQGTYEQYFGPGTRLTVT.

This chain links TRBV20-1 with TRBJ2-3; TRBD1 matches at 11 bases. Germline-derived CDR1 and CDR2 are DFQATT and SNEGSKA (reference sequence). The CDR3 is 15 residues long. J gave up 4 bases and V 2 bases, and 5 bases lay outside the gene matches. CDR3 nucleotides: TGCAGTGCTAGAACGGGGACAGGGGGGCCAGATACGCAGTATTTT. It yields the protein CSARTGTGGPDTQYF.

This clonotype was picked up a small number of times. The V and J genes are TRBV2 and TRBJ1-5, with D perhaps matching TRBD1 (5 bases). V gave up 6 bases and J gave up 2 bases, with 11 bases separating them. Germline values: CDR1 SNHLY, CDR2 FYNNEI. CDR3 size: 14 residues. In nucleotides, the CDR3 is TGTGCCAGCAGGGACAACACGGGCAATCAGCCCCAGCATTTT. Its protein product is CASRDNTGNQPQHF.

As for this clonotype: This sequence may be a read error, since a much larger clone differs from it by one base. The V gene is TRBV3-1, the J gene TRBJ2-7, with TRBD1 as a possible D gene (5 bases). Germline loops: CDR1 LGHDT, CDR2 YNNKEL (reference sequence). There are 15 residues in the CDR3. With 3 bases removed from V and 0 bases from J, the gap between germline ends came to 12 bases. In DNA form, the CDR3 reads TGTGCCAGCAGCCATGATCTTAGGGGCTCCTACGAGCAGTACTTC. This gives the protein CASSHDLRGSYEQYF.

The chain combines TRBV4-1 with TRBJ1-1, with 8 bases that match TRBD1. The germline V gene has CDR1 MGHRA and CDR2 YSYEKL. With 2 bases clipped from V and 1 base from J, the junction kept 3 bases outside the gene matches. The CDR3 spans 15 residues. The CDR3 loop is CASSQPGTGNTEAFF. The CDR3 nucleotides read TGCGCCAGCAGCCAACCCGGGACAGGGAACACTGAAGCTTTCTTT.

The chain has TRBV25-1 and TRBJ1-2; D remains unclear. Germline loops: CDR1 MGHDK, CDR2 SYGVNS. Trimming pared 6 bases from V and 6 bases from J, leaving 26 bases between. The CDR3 runs 17 residues. Here the CDR3 DNA reads TGTGCCAGCAGCGTTGGGGTTCCCCATGCAGGCCCGGATGGCTACACCTTC. Translating gives CASSVGVPHAGPDGYTF.

This clonotype has a count of ten or more. The V call is TRBV20-1, the J call TRBJ2-7, with D uncertain. CDR1 is DFQATT and CDR2 is SNEGSKA in the germline V gene (reference sequence). The CDR3 is 14 residues long. V was clipped by 0 bases and J by 1 base, with 10 bases between them. CDR3 loop: CSARDPGRSYEQYF. CDR3 nucleotide sequence: TGCAGTGCTAGAGATCCCGGTAGGTCCTACGAGCAGTACTTC.

The sample holds a few counts of this clonotype. This sequence joins TRBV15 and TRBJ2-3; 8 bases are shared with TRBD1. The CDR3 is made up of 15 amino acids. Germline trimming cut 5 bases from V and 5 bases from J; bases unmatched to any gene: 9. Germline CDR1 reads LNHNV; CDR2 reads YYDKDF (reference sequence). CDR3 coding DNA: TGTGCCACCAGCGCACCCGGGACAGGAGGAGATACGCAGTATTTT. Its translation is CATSAPGTGGDTQYF.

To note about this clonotype: Since a much larger clone is just one base distant, this may be a read error. The chain links TRBV12-3 or TRBV12-4 to TRBJ1-5; TRBD1 might be the D (5 bases). The length of the CDR3 is 14 residues. Here the CDR3 DNA reads TGTGCCAGCGGTTTTTCGGGGGGCAATCAGCCCCAGCATTTT. Translating gives CASGFSGGNQPQHF.

Remarks on this clonotype: A much more abundant neighbour one base away suggests this may be a read error. The gene calls are TRBV27 and TRBJ2-3; weak D call: TRBD1 (5 bases). The DNA end lines up better with TRBJ1-5; the J call may be wrong. The CDR3 covers 13 residues. The germline V gene has CDR1 MNHEY and CDR2 SMNVEV (reference sequence). CDR3 DNA sequence: TGTGCCACCCGGGGGGGTGGATCAGATACGCAGCATTTT. This gives the protein CATRGGGSDTQHF.